Sequencing of this T cell receptor beta chain was carried out in a study of blood T cell repertoires in COVID-19. The wider study: Sources were T cells, B-cell-depleted T cells, or PBMCs; the material itself was cDNA or gDNA.

In the authors' workflow: Amplification from reference gene primers served as the basis for estimated nucleated cell counts. Clones were read by immunoSEQ multiplex PCR, and TCRdb kept only the in-frame ones, dropping some. The V and J calls and the clone size are those of that table, but D and trimming were determined from the DNA. The profile shows about 68,000 clones, 70% to 90% of them singletons. Seattle cases were enrolled at active infection and followed longitudinally. Germline assignment: CDR1 GTSNPN and CDR2 SVGIG (reference sequence). Trimming took 0 bases from V and 4 from J; bases not matched to a gene: 20. The CDR3 contains 20 residues.

V gene TRBV30 combines with J gene TRBJ2-7, with 11 bases identical to TRBD2. This TCR was recovered from a woman between 50 and 59 years old with COVID-19, enrolled during active disease. Sequenced sample: peripheral blood. The CDR3: CAWSVGLGLAEAYSAYEQYF. The CDR3 DNA sequence: TGTGCCTGGAGTGTAGGATTGGGACTAGCGGAGGCGTATTCGGCTTACGAGCAGTACTTC.